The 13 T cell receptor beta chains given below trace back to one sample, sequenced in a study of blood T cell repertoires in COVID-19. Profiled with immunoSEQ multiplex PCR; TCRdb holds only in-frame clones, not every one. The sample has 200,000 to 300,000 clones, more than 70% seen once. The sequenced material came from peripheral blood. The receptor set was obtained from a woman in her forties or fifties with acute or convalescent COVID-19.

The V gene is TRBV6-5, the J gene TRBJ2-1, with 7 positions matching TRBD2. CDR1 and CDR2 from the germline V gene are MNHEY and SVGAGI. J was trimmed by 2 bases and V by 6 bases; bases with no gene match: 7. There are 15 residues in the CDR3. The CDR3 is CASRVGLGTYNEQFF. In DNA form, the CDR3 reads TGTGCCAGCAGGGTCGGACTAGGGACCTACAATGAGCAGTTCTTC.

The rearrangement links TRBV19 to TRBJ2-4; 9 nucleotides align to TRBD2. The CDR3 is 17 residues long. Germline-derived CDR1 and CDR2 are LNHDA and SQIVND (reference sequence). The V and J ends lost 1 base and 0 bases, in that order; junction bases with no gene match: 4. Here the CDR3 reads CASSIVPSGVAKNIQYF. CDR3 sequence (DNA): TGTGCCAGTAGTATAGTGCCTAGCGGGGTAGCCAAAAACATTCAGTACTTC.

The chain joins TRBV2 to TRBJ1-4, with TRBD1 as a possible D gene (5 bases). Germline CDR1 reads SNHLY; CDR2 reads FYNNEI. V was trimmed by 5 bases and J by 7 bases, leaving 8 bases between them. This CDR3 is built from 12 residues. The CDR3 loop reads CASSRTTEKLFF. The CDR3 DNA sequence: TGTGCCAGCAGTCGGACAACTGAAAAACTGTTTTTT.

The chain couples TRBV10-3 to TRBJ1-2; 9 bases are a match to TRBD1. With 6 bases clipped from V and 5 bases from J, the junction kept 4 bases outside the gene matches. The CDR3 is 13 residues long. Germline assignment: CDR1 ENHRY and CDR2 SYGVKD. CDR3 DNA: TGTGCCATCAGGGGGACAGGGAGTTATGGCTACACCTTC. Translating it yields CAIRGTGSYGYTF.

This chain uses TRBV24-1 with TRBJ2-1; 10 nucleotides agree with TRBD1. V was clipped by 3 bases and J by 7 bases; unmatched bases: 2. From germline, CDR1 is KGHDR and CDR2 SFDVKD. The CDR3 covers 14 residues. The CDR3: CATSDRTGGNEQFF. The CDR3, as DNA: TGTGCCACCAGTGATAGGACAGGGGGAAATGAGCAGTTCTTC.

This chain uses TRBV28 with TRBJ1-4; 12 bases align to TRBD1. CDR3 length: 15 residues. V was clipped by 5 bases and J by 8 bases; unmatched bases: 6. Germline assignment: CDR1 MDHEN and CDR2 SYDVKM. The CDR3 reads CASSPAGTGGEKLFF. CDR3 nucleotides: TGTGCCAGCAGTCCAGCCGGGACAGGGGGCGAAAAACTGTTTTTT.

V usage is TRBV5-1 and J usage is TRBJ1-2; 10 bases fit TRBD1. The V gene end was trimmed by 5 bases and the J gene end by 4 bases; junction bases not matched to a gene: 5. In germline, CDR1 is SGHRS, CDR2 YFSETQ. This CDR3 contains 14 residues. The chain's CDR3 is CASSGTGAVYGYTF. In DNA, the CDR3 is TGCGCCAGCAGTGGGACAGGGGCGGTCTATGGCTACACCTTC.

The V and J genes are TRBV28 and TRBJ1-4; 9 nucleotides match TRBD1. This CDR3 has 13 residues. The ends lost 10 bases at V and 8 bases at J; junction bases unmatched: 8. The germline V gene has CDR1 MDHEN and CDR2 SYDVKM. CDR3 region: CATGTGTGEKLFF. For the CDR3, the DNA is TGTGCCACCGGGACAGGGACTGGAGAAAAACTGTTTTTT. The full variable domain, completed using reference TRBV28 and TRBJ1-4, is DVKVTQSSRYLVKRTGEKVFLECVQDMDHENMFWYRQDPGLGLRLIYFSYDVKMKEKGDIPEGYSVSREKKERFSLILESASTNQTSMYLCATGTGTGEKLFFGSGTQLSVL.

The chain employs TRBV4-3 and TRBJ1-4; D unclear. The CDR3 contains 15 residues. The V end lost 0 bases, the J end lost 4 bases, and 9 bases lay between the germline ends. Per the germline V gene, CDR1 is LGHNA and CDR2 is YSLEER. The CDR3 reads CASSQEGRDNEKLFF. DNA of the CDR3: TGCGCCAGCAGCCAAGAGGGGAGGGATAATGAAAAACTGTTTTTT.

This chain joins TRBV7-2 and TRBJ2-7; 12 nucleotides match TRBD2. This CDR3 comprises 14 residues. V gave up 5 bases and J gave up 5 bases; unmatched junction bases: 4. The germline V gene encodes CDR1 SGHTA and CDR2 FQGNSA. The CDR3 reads CASSPGLAGNEQYF. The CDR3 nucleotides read TGTGCCAGCAGCCCCGGACTAGCGGGGAACGAGCAGTACTTC.

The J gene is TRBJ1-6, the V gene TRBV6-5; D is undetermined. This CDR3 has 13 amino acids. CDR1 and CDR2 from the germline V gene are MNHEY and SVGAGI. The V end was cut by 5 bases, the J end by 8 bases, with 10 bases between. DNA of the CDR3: TGTGCCAGCAGTCCTCGGGAACATTCACCCCTCCACTTT. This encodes CASSPREHSPLHF.

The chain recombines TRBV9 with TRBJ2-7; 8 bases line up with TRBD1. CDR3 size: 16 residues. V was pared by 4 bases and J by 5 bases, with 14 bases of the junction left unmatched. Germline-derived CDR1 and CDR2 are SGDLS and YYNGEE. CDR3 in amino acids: CASSFRQGRFPHEQYF. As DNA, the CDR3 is TGTGCCAGCAGCTTTCGACAGGGGCGCTTTCCTCACGAGCAGTACTTC.

The CDR3 DNA sequence: TGTGCCAGCAGTTTGACGAGGGAATGGGGTGGCTACACCTTC. The encoded protein is CASSLTREWGGYTF. The chain combines TRBV27 with TRBJ1-2; D is ambiguous. V was trimmed by 3 bases and J by 7 bases, leaving 15 bases between them. CDR1 is MNHEY and CDR2 is SMNVEV in the germline V gene (reference sequence). This CDR3 is 14 amino acids long.